This T cell receptor beta chain was documented in a study of cytomegalovirus exposure and HLA in healthy donors. Findings and limits, study-wide: The classifier was said to identify cytomegalovirus status with high specificity and sensitivity. Later analysis identified a missense DCLRE1C variant that was linked to TCR beta V- and J-gene trimming.

Germline loops: CDR1 SSHAT, CDR2 FNYEAQ (reference sequence). This CDR3 is built from 16 residues. Concerning this clone: Its cognate antigen is unknown. Its ends do not fully match the called genes, so a read error is possible.

The PCR employed 60 Vbeta primers together with 13 Jbeta primers. Repertoires were generated with immunoSEQ multiplex PCR, while TCRdb's copy carries only in-frame clones and drops some. The table has about 160,000 clones, 80% seen once; the top ten hold approximately 1.3%. Donors had nominal health at sampling but likely had unrecorded immune exposures. The sequencing input was PBMCs. The rearrangement uses TRBV7-7 and TRBJ2-5, with 13 positions matching TRBD2. The TCR was taken from a man aged 25 to 40 in good health and CMV-seronegative. The chain's CDR3 is CASSGLAGEGRETQYF. Written as DNA, the CDR3 is TGTGCTAGCAGCGGACTAGCGGGGGAGGGAAGAGAGACCCAGTACTTC.